These 10 T cell receptor beta chains originate from one sample sequenced in a study of T cell changes during pregnancy in multiple sclerosis (dated by TCRdb to the late 2010s). The library was produced with the immunoSEQ multiplex PCR assay. The table was pulled from immuneACCESS by TCRdb, which kept in-frame rearrangements only. Such tables lose some clones; where checked, under half of the loss comes from unresolved V genes, and the rest has no known cause. The sample table contains about 35,000 clones; only one count was recorded for about 92% of them. Jointly, the top ten make up more than 4.5% of the sample. Sequenced material: peripheral blood, taken in the third trimester of pregnancy. All receptors derive from a female donor in good health, enrolled as a control in a pregnancy study.

The chain combines TRBV29-1 with TRBJ2-7; 9 nucleotides align to TRBD2. With V trimmed by 5 bases and J by 7 bases, 12 bases remained unmatched. Germline V lookup: CDR1 SQVTM, CDR2 ANQGSEA. The CDR3 length is 14 residues. Here the CDR3 reads CSVLAGGPAYEQYF. The CDR3 region has the DNA TGCAGCGTTCTCGCGGGAGGGCCAGCGTATGAGCAGTACTTC.

This clone is a singleton in its sample. The J gene is TRBJ2-4, the V gene TRBV27; 8 nucleotides match TRBD1. Germline CDR1 is MNHEY and CDR2 is SMNVEV (reference sequence). V lost 3 bases, J lost 8 bases, and 3 bases stayed unmatched. The CDR3 loop spans 13 amino acids. The CDR3 region is CASSFRQGYIQYF. DNA of the CDR3: TGTGCCAGCAGTTTCCGACAGGGGTACATTCAGTACTTC.

The J gene is TRBJ2-7, the V gene TRBV11-3; D unresolved. Deletions cut 2 bases from V and 3 bases from J, with 5 bases between. The CDR3 loop spans 12 amino acids. Germline-derived CDR1 and CDR2 are SGHNT and YENEEA. The CDR3 DNA sequence: TGTGCCAGCAGCTTAAGAGGCTACGAGCAGTACTTC. Protein product: CASSLRGYEQYF.

The chain couples TRBV11-2 to TRBJ2-2; perhaps TRBD1 as D (6 bases). Per the germline V gene, CDR1 is SGHAT and CDR2 is FQNNGV. V was cut by 2 bases and J by 4 bases, with 11 bases left in between. The CDR3 consists of 15 residues. The CDR3 region has the DNA TGTGCCAGCAGCTTAAGGACAGTAGGCACCGGGGAGCTGTTTTTT. It yields the protein CASSLRTVGTGELFF.

This clone was detected once. CDR3 residues: CASSSLGARDTQYF. CDR3 in DNA: TGTGCCAGCAGCTCATTGGGGGCCCGGGATACGCAGTATTTT. The chain uses TRBV9 and TRBJ2-3, with a tentative D call TRBD1 (6 bases). Per the germline V gene, CDR1 is SGDLS and CDR2 is YYNGEE. V gave up 4 bases and J gave up 6 bases, with 15 bases separating them. CDR3 length: 14 amino acids.

This chain joins TRBV2 and TRBJ1-4; a weak D match, TRBD1 (6 bases). CDR3 size: 15 residues. Deletions cut 6 bases from V and 8 bases from J, with 19 bases between. Germline lookup yields CDR1 SNHLY and CDR2 FYNNEI. CDR3 loop: CASSRGAGEGEKLFF. CDR3 DNA: TGTGCCAGCAGCCGTGGGGCAGGGGAGGGCGAAAAACTGTTTTTT.

The chain employs TRBV6-1 and TRBJ2-2, with 11 nucleotides matching TRBD2. Germline V gene lookup returns CDR1 MNHNS and CDR2 SASEGT. With 6 bases clipped from V and 4 bases from J, the junction kept 4 bases outside the gene matches. CDR3 length: 15 residues. For the CDR3, the DNA is TGTGCCAGCAGCGGGACTAGCGGTCGCACCGGGGAGCTGTTTTTT. This translates into CASSGTSGRTGELFF.

The rearrangement joins TRBV5-6 to TRBJ2-1; 9 bases fit TRBD2. CDR3 length: 16 residues. From germline, CDR1 is SGHDT and CDR2 YYEEEE. Losses at the gene ends were 0 bases for V and 4 bases for J; bases not matched to a gene: 5. The CDR3 loop reads CASSLVSGGQYNEQFF. CDR3 coding DNA: TGTGCCAGCAGCTTGGTAAGCGGGGGGCAGTACAATGAGCAGTTCTTC.

This clone was seen once. The chain combines TRBV27 with TRBJ2-1; D may be TRBD2 (5 bases). Germline assignment: CDR1 MNHEY and CDR2 SMNVEV (reference sequence). The CDR3 is 11 residues long. The V and J ends lost 7 bases and 10 bases respectively, with 11 bases between them. CDR3 sequence: CASTRGGEQFF. In DNA, the CDR3 is TGTGCCAGCACCCGAGGAGGAGAGCAGTTCTTC.

The V gene is TRBV11-1, the J gene TRBJ2-1; TRBD2 is a possible D gene (6 bases). The CDR3 has 15 residues. Germline loops: CDR1 SGHAT, CDR2 FQDESV (reference sequence). Trimming shortened V by 4 bases and J by 10 bases, and 20 bases separated the two germline ends. The CDR3 region is CASSSSGTGLGEQFF. In DNA form, the CDR3 reads TGTGCCAGCAGCTCTTCCGGGACGGGACTCGGAGAGCAGTTCTTC.